These T cell receptor beta chains were read from a single sample in a study of early T cells in non-severe SARS-CoV-2 infection. TCRdb called the 5' RACE reads again in MiXCR, with one record for every CDR3 protein. The sample lists approximately 97,000 distinct CDR3 sequences, 8% to 13% seen once, with around 4.6% in the top ten. Sequenced material: whole blood, taken at baseline. The receptor set was obtained from an adult who was a healthcare worker with PCR-confirmed SARS-CoV-2 infection or an uninfected control (not recorded which). The conserved cysteine and the conserved F or W are not part of the CDR3 here.

V gene,J gene,CDR3 protein
TRBV5-1,TRBJ2-1,ASSLSYNEQF
TRBV12-3/TRBV12-4,TRBJ2-1,ASSFESSGGAFDEQF
TRBV30,TRBJ1-2,AWSSQGQGGYT
TRBV29-1,TRBJ2-7,SVVWDRGSYEQY
TRBV4-3,TRBJ2-1,ASSQGNKYNEQF
TRBV11-2,TRBJ2-5,ASSLVFGPRGETQY
TRBV12-3/TRBV12-4,TRBJ2-7,ASSKDEREQY
TRBV5-1,TRBJ2-7,ASSLRGSGGSSYEQY
TRBV20-1,TRBJ1-2,SATGHSGDGYT
TRBV5-5,TRBJ2-1,ASRRAGQGSYNEQF
TRBV11-1,TRBJ2-3,ASSPWTSGGWYTQY
TRBV2,TRBJ2-1,ASSWGASGRSEQF
TRBV6-2/TRBV6-3,TRBJ2-7,ASSTDRGPYEQY
TRBV20-1,TRBJ2-3,SARESSGRGTDTQY
TRBV20-1,TRBJ1-2,SARGDRDYGYT
TRBV5-1,TRBJ2-2,ASSLEGLADTGELF
TRBV3-2,TRBJ1-3,ASSQESSSGNTIY
TRBV12-3/TRBV12-4,TRBJ1-1,ASSFWGGPEAF
TRBV20-1,TRBJ2-1,SARVRQDEQF
TRBV20-1,TRBJ1-6,SARDWGERGSPLH
TRBV7-8,TRBJ2-7,ASSHQTYEQY
TRBV10-3,TRBJ1-3,AISGTGASSGNTIY
TRBV29-1,TRBJ2-2,SVAPQVPGELF
TRBV11-3,TRBJ2-2,ASSSGGGTGELF
TRBV27,TRBJ1-1,ASSLLQAGTEAF
TRBV6-2/TRBV6-3,TRBJ2-6,ASSYLGGPGANVLT
TRBV3-1,TRBJ2-3,ASGPGTSGSADTQY
TRBV7-9,TRBJ2-7,ASSPTGSDAYEQY
TRBV29-1,TRBJ2-2,SVRTGGTGELF
TRBV4-2,TRBJ2-1,ASSPGLAGGENEQF
TRBV12-3/TRBV12-4,TRBJ2-7,ASSSTWTHEQY
TRBV20-1,TRBJ2-7,STLSSGGSYEQY
TRBV28,TRBJ2-1,ASSIYYNEQF
TRBV19,TRBJ2-7,ASSIWGGEQY
TRBV4-3,TRBJ2-1,ASSQVMFGPGTRLRAYNEQF
TRBV11-2,TRBJ2-7,ASSRSQGRIGEQY
TRBV12-3/TRBV12-4,TRBJ1-4,ASSFPGNNEKLF
TRBV19,TRBJ1-2,ASSLDPPYGYT
TRBV24-1,TRBJ2-7,ATSEPGLEQY
TRBV19,TRBJ2-2,ASSILARNTGELF
TRBV6-6,TRBJ1-2,ASSSYYGYT
TRBV29-1,TRBJ2-7,SVATSEQY
TRBV5-1,TRBJ2-2,ASRADTNTGELF
TRBV19,TRBJ2-7,ASSIVVDSSYEQY
TRBV5-1,TRBJ2-7,ASSRTVQTYERY
TRBV30,TRBJ2-6,ASATRGGANVLT
TRBV7-2,TRBJ2-2,ASSETGGAGELF
TRBV7-2,TRBJ2-5,ASSSNQETQY
TRBV4-2,TRBJ2-3,ASSQGSLGSDTQY
TRBV5-1,TRBJ1-3,ASSLLDSGNTIY
TRBV6-6,TRBJ2-3,ASRTGVSTDTQY